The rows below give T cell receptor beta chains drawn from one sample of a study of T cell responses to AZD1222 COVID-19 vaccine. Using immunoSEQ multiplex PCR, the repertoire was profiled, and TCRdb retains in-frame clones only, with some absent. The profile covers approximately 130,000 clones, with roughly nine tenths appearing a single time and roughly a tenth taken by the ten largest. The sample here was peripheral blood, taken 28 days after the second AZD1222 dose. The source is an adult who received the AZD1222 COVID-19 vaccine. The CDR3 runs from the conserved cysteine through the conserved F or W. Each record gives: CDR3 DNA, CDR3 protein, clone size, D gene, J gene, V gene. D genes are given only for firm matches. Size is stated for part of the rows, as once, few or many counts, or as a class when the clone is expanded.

DNA: TGTGCCACCAGCACACCCGGGACAGGGGAGGTCGGGGAGCTGTTTTTT
CDR3: CATSTPGTGEVGELFF
size: once
D: TRBD1
J: TRBJ2-2
V: TRBV15

DNA: TGTGCCAGTAGTACGGAACAGGGAGCGTACTATGGCTACACCTTC
CDR3: CASSTEQGAYYGYTF
size: .
D: .
J: TRBJ1-2
V: TRBV19

DNA: TGTGCCAGCAGCTTAGACTGGGGCAGCTATGGCTACACCTTC
CDR3: CASSLDWGSYGYTF
size: .
D: .
J: TRBJ1-2
V: TRBV11-2

DNA: TGTGCCAGCAGTTCGGGAGGGGCTAATCAGCCCCAGCATTTT
CDR3: CASSSGGANQPQHF
size: .
D: .
J: TRBJ1-5
V: TRBV7-8

DNA: TGTGCCAGCAGCTTAAGCGGGGGCCTGAGCAATCAGCCCCAGCATTTT
CDR3: CASSLSGGLSNQPQHF
size: once
D: .
J: TRBJ1-5
V: TRBV7-8

DNA: TGTGCCAGTAGTAAGGACAGGGGGCTAGCCACCTATGGCTACACCTTC
CDR3: CASSKDRGLATYGYTF
size: .
D: TRBD1
J: TRBJ1-2
V: TRBV19

DNA: TGTGCCAGCAGTTCGACAGGGGGAGGCCAGCCCCAGCATTTT
CDR3: CASSSTGGGQPQHF
size: .
D: TRBD1
J: TRBJ1-5
V: TRBV27

DNA: TGCAGCGTTGAGAGTCAGGGTCGCGAGACCCAGTACTTC
CDR3: CSVESQGRETQYF
size: .
D: .
J: TRBJ2-5
V: TRBV29-1

DNA: TGTGTCAGAACCGTCGATGCTCAGGGGACCACTGAAGCTTTCTTT
CDR3: CVRTVDAQGTTEAFF
size: .
D: .
J: TRBJ1-1
V: TRBV7-5

DNA: TGTGCCAGCAGTTTGACGGATCAGCCCCAGCATTTT
CDR3: CASSLTDQPQHF
size: .
D: .
J: TRBJ1-5
V: TRBV27

DNA: TGCGCCAGCAGCACGGGACTGGGAAATGAAAAACTGTTTTTT
CDR3: CASSTGLGNEKLFF
size: once
D: .
J: TRBJ1-4
V: TRBV5-1

DNA: TGTGCCAGCAGTTTAGCAGGGAATCTTGGCTACACCTTC
CDR3: CASSLAGNLGYTF
size: .
D: .
J: TRBJ1-2
V: TRBV12-3/TRBV12-4

DNA: TGTGCCACCAGTCCCAGACTAGCGGGGGGGAGCAATGAGCAGTTCTTC
CDR3: CATSPRLAGGSNEQFF
size: once
D: TRBD2
J: TRBJ2-1
V: TRBV24-1

DNA: TGTGCCTGGAAACGGACGGCGAACACTGAAGCTTTCTTT
CDR3: CAWKRTANTEAFF
size: .
D: .
J: TRBJ1-1
V: TRBV30

DNA: TGTGCCAGCAGCTTGAAAAGGGAAGATGAAAAACTGTTTTTT
CDR3: CASSLKREDEKLFF
size: .
D: .
J: TRBJ1-4
V: TRBV5-4

DNA: TGTGCCAGCAGTTACCCCCTAGCGGGGACCTACGAGCAGTACTTC
CDR3: CASSYPLAGTYEQYF
size: .
D: TRBD2
J: TRBJ2-7
V: TRBV6-5